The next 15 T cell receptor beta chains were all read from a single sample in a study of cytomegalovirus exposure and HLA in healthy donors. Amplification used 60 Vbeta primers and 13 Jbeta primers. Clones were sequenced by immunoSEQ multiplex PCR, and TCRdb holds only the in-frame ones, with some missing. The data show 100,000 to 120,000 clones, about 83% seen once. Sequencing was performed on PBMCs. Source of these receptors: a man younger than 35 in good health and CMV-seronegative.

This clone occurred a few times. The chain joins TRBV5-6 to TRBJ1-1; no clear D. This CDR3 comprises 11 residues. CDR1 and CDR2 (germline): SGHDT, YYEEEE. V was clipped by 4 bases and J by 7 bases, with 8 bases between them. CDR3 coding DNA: TGTGCCAGCAGCATGACGGGTGAAGCTTTCTTT. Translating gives CASSMTGEAFF.

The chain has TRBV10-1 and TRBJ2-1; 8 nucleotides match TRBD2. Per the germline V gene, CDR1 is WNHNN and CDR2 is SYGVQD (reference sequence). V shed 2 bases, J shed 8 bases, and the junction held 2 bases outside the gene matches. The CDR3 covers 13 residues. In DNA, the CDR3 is TGCGCCAGCAGTGAGAAAGCGGGAGATGAGCAGTTCTTC. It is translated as CASSEKAGDEQFF.

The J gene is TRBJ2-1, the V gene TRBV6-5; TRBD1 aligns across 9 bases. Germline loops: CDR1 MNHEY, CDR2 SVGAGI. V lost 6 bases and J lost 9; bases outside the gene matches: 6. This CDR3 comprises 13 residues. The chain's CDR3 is CASRLRQGVEQFF. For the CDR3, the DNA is TGTGCCAGCAGACTACGACAGGGGGTTGAGCAGTTCTTC.

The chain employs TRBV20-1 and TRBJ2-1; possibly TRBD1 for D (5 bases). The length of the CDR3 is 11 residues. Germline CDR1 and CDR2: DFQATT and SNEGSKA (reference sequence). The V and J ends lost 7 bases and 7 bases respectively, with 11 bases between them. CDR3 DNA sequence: TGCAGTGTTGCTCAGGGTAATGAGCAGTTCTTC. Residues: CSVAQGNEQFF.

The CDR3 loop is CASGLRSIGLAGGSKNIQYF. Written as DNA, the CDR3 is TGTGCTAGTGGTTTGAGGTCGATCGGCCTAGCGGGAGGGTCTAAAAACATTCAGTACTTC. The chain recombines TRBV12-5 with TRBJ2-4; 12 bases line up with TRBD2. The germline V gene encodes CDR1 LGHNT and CDR2 FRNRAP. The CDR3 loop spans 20 amino acids. Trimming removed 2 bases from V and 4 bases from J; junction bases left unmatched: 15.

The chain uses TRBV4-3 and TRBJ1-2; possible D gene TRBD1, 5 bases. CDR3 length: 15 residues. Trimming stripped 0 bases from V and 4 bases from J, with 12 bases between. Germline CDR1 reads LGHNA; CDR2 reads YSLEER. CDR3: CASSQDPGVSYGYTF. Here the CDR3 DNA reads TGCGCCAGCAGCCAAGATCCGGGGGTCTCCTATGGCTACACCTTC.

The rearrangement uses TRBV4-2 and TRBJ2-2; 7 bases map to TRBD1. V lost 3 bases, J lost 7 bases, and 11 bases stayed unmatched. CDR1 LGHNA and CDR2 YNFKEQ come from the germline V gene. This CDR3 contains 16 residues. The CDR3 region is CASSHTTGAPVGELFF. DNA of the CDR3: TGTGCCAGCAGCCACACTACAGGGGCGCCGGTCGGGGAGCTGTTTTTT.

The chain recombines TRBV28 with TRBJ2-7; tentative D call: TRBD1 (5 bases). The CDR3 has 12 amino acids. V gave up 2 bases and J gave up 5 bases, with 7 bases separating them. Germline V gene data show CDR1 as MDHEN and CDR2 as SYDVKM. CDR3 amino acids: CASSLEGDEQYF. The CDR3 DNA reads TGTGCCAGCAGTTTAGAAGGGGACGAGCAGTACTTC. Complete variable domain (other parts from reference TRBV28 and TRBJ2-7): DVKVTQSSRYLVKRTGEKVFLECVQDMDHENMFWYRQDPGLGLRLIYFSYDVKMKEKGDIPEGYSVSREKKERFSLILESASTNQTSMYLCASSLEGDEQYFGPGTRLTVT.

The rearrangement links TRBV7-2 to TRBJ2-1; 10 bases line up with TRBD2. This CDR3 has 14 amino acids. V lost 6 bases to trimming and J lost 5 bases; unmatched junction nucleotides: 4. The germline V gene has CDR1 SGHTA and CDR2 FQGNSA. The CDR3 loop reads CASRTGLANNEQFF. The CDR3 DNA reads TGTGCCAGCAGGACGGGACTAGCGAACAATGAGCAGTTCTTC.

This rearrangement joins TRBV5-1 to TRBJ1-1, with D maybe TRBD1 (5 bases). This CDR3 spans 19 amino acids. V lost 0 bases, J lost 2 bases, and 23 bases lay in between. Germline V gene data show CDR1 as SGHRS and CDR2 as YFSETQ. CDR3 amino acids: CASSLASEGRVSRNTEAFF. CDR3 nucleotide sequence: TGCGCCAGCAGCTTGGCCTCGGAGGGGAGGGTTTCTAGAAACACTGAAGCTTTCTTT. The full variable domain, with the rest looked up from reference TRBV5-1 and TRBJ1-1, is KAGVTQTPRYLIKTRGQQVTLSCSPISGHRSVSWYQQTPGQGLQFLFEYFSETQRNKGNFPGRFSGRQFSNSRSEMNVSTLELGDSALYLCASSLASEGRVSRNTEAFFGQGTRLTVV.

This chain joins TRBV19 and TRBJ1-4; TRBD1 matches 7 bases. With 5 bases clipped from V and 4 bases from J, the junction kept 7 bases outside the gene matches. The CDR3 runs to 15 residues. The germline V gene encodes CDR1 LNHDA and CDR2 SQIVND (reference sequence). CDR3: CASSLTQGGNEKLFF. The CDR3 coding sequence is TGTGCCAGTAGTCTCACCCAGGGGGGTAATGAAAAACTGTTTTTT.

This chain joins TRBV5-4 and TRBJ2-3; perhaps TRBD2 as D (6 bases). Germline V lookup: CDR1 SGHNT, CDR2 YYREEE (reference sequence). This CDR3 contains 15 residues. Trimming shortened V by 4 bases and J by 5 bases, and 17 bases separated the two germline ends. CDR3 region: CASSHWSGRGDTQYF. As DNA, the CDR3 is TGTGCCAGCAGCCACTGGAGCGGGCGGGGAGATACGCAGTATTTT.

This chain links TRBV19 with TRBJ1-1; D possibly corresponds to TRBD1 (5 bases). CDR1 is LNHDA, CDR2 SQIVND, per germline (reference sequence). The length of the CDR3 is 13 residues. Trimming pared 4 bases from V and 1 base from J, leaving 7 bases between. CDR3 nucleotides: TGTGCCAGTAGTACTGGACAGAACACTGAAGCTTTCTTT. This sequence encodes CASSTGQNTEAFF.

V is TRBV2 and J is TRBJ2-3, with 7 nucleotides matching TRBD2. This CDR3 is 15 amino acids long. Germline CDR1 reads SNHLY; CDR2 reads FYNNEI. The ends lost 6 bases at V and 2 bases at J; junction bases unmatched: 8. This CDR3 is CASSPWSGDTDTQYF. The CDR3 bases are TGTGCCAGCAGCCCGTGGAGCGGGGACACAGATACGCAGTATTTT.

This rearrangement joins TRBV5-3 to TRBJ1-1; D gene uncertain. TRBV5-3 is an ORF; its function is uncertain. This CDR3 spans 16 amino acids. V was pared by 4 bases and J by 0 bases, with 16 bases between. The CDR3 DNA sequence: TGTGCCAGAAGCCCCCCGAGGGATGGCATGAACACTGAAGCTTTCTTT. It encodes CARSPPRDGMNTEAFF.